This is a list of T cell receptor beta chains from one sample in a study of control samples from healthy donors and cancer patients. The table came from immunoSEQ multiplex PCR; TCRdb's copy has only in-frame clones and leaves some out. Among around 150,000 clones, around 96% were seen once, and the ten largest hold just over 1%. Specimen: blood. These receptors were collected from a woman in her thirties in good health. CDR3s include the opening cysteine and the closing phenylalanine or tryptophan. Fields, in order: D gene, J gene, clone size, V gene, CDR3 protein, CDR3 DNA. The D gene is left open where the match is weak. Clone size is not always given. Where it is, it says once, few, many or a class for expanded clones.

TRBD1 | TRBJ2-1 | NA | TRBV4-1 | CASSQDPGGTYNEQFF | TGCGCCAGCAGCCAAGATCCAGGGGGCACCTACAATGAGCAGTTCTTC
NA | TRBJ1-2 | NA | TRBV2 | CASSEGRNYGYTF | TGTGCCAGCAGTGAGGGGCGTAACTATGGCTACACCTTC
NA | TRBJ1-5 | NA | TRBV2 | CASSGGSSNQPQHF | TGTGCCAGCAGTGGGGGGTCTAGCAATCAGCCCCAGCATTTT
NA | TRBJ1-4 | NA | TRBV30 | CAWSVRIEKLFF | TGTGCCTGGAGTGTTCGGATTGAAAAACTGTTTTTT
NA | TRBJ2-1 | NA | TRBV5-1 | CASSLGPTGNEQFF | TGCGCCAGCAGCTTGGGCCCGACGGGTAATGAGCAGTTCTTC
TRBD2 | TRBJ2-1 | NA | TRBV19 | CASRNLEAGIVYNEQFF | TGTGCCAGTAGGAACCTCGAAGCGGGGATCGTTTACAATGAGCAGTTCTTC
TRBD2 | TRBJ2-2 | NA | TRBV7-8 | CASSSLGASGAYTGELFF | TGTGCCAGCAGCTCACTCGGGGCTAGCGGGGCCTACACCGGGGAGCTGTTTTTT
NA | TRBJ2-2 | NA | TRBV5-5 | CASSPRTSNTGELFF | TGTGCCAGCAGCCCTAGGACGTCGAACACCGGGGAGCTGTTTTTT
NA | TRBJ2-5 | NA | TRBV5-1 | CASSTRPAETQYF | TGCGCCAGCAGCACCCGTCCGGCGGAGACCCAGTACTTC
NA | TRBJ1-5 | NA | TRBV18 | CASSPSKRTGSYSNQPQHF | TGTGCCAGCTCACCCAGCAAAAGGACGGGTAGCTATAGCAATCAGCCCCAGCATTTT
TRBD1 | TRBJ1-4 | NA | TRBV6-1 | CASSERTGTIATNEKLFF | TGTGCCAGCAGTGAAAGGACAGGGACCATTGCAACTAATGAAAAACTGTTTTTT
TRBD1 | TRBJ2-2 | NA | TRBV24-1 | CATSDPGARQGMVGGELFF | TGTGCCACCAGTGACCCAGGGGCAAGACAGGGAATGGTCGGCGGGGAGCTGTTTTTT
TRBD2 | TRBJ2-3 | NA | TRBV3-1/TRBV3-2 | CASSQGRGVMDTQYF | TGTGCCAGCAGCCAAGGTCGGGGGGTAATGGATACGCAGTATTTT
NA | TRBJ1-1 | NA | TRBV28 | CASRRASLAATEAFF | TGTGCCAGCAGGCGGGCCAGCCTGGCAGCCACTGAAGCTTTCTTT
NA | TRBJ2-5 | NA | TRBV7-6 | CASSLGLGGSETQYF | TGTGCCAGCAGCCTTGGACTAGGGGGGTCGGAGACCCAGTACTTC
NA | TRBJ1-3 | few | TRBV19 | CASSMVRRLSGNTIYF | TGTGCCAGTAGTATGGTGAGACGGCTCTCTGGAAACACCATATATTTT
NA | TRBJ1-1 | NA | TRBV6-1 | CASSYDIGGTEAFF | TGTGCCAGCAGTTATGACATCGGCGGCACTGAAGCTTTCTTT
TRBD2 | TRBJ2-5 | NA | TRBV19 | CASSPGLAGVQETQYF | TGTGCCAGTAGTCCGGGACTAGCGGGGGTACAAGAGACCCAGTACTTC
TRBD1 | TRBJ2-2 | NA | TRBV2 | CASTTGTANTGELFF | TGTGCCAGCACAACCGGGACAGCAAACACCGGGGAGCTGTTTTTT
NA | TRBJ1-5 | once | TRBV16 | CASSPRDSNQPQHF | TGTGCCAGCAGCCCCAGGGATAGCAATCAGCCCCAGCATTTT
TRBD1 | TRBJ1-5 | NA | TRBV10-1 | CASSEGDRDGQPQHF | TGCGCCAGCAGTGAGGGCGACAGGGACGGGCAGCCCCAGCATTTT
TRBD1 | TRBJ1-2 | few | TRBV7-9 | CASSWDRGSSGYTF | TGTGCCAGCAGCTGGGACAGGGGGTCTTCGGGCTACACCTTC
TRBD1 | TRBJ1-5 | NA | TRBV10-2 | CASSEGGGQPQHF | TGCGCCAGCAGTGAAGGGGGCGGGCAGCCCCAGCATTTT
NA | TRBJ2-1 | NA | TRBV3-1/TRBV3-2 | CASSQDGGSSYNEQFF | TGTGCCAGCAGCCAAGATGGGGGAAGCTCCTACAATGAGCAGTTCTTC
NA | TRBJ1-5 | NA | TRBV21-1 | CASSKRGHQPQHF | TGTGCCAGCAGCAAGAGGGGTCATCAGCCCCAGCATTTT
NA | TRBJ2-1 | NA | TRBV7-7 | CASSPGPEGILEYNEQFF | TGTGCTAGCAGCCCGGGCCCGGAGGGGATTTTAGAATACAATGAGCAGTTCTTC
TRBD1 | TRBJ1-1 | NA | TRBV25-1 | CASSEVGGGQGGSTEAFF | TGTGCCAGCAGTGAAGTCGGAGGGGGACAGGGGGGGAGCACTGAAGCTTTCTTT
TRBD2 | TRBJ2-1 | once | TRBV3-1/TRBV3-2 | CASSPRLAGGQSNEQFF | TGTGCCAGCAGCCCCAGACTAGCGGGGGGGCAAAGCAATGAGCAGTTCTTC
TRBD2 | TRBJ2-3 | NA | TRBV10-2 | CASSPAGADTQYF | TGCGCCAGCAGTCCAGCGGGAGCAGATACGCAGTATTTT
NA | TRBJ1-5 | NA | TRBV5-8 | CASSLGLSNQPQHF | TGTGCCAGCAGCTTGGGGTTAAGCAATCAGCCCCAGCATTTT
NA | TRBJ2-2 | NA | TRBV6-5 | CASRETSTITGELFF | TGTGCCAGCAGGGAGACATCTACGATCACCGGGGAGCTGTTTTTT
NA | TRBJ1-2 | NA | TRBV5-5 | CASSLPDGTEGGYTF | TGTGCCAGCAGCTTGCCCGACGGGACGGAGGGTGGCTACACCTTC
NA | TRBJ2-5 | once | TRBV5-1 | CASSLDFRGPQETQYF | TGCGCCAGCAGCTTGGATTTCAGGGGCCCTCAAGAGACCCAGTACTTC
NA | TRBJ2-6 | NA | TRBV4-1 | CASSRQSLAGGANVLTF | TGCGCCAGCAGTCGACAGTCCTTGGCGGGTGGGGCCAACGTCCTGACTTTC
NA | TRBJ1-1 | NA | TRBV29-1 | CSVQGLMNTEAFF | TGCAGCGTTCAAGGACTCATGAACACTGAAGCTTTCTTT
TRBD1 | TRBJ1-2 | NA | TRBV5-4 | CASSFQGASGYTF | TGTGCCAGCAGCTTCCAGGGGGCTTCCGGCTACACCTTC
TRBD1 | TRBJ1-2 | NA | TRBV4-1 | CASRKGTGPDYGYTF | TGCGCCAGCAGAAAAGGGACAGGACCCGACTATGGCTACACCTTC
NA | TRBJ1-4 | NA | TRBV28 | CASTPLNGGGGIEKLFF | TGTGCCAGCACTCCTCTAAACGGGGGGGGAGGTATTGAAAAACTGTTTTTT
NA | TRBJ1-2 | NA | TRBV11-2 | CASSRRRESGYTF | TGTGCCAGCAGCCGGAGGAGGGAATCTGGCTACACCTTC
NA | TRBJ1-3 | NA | TRBV5-1 | CASSLVGGRLSGNTIYF | TGCGCCAGCAGCTTGGTGGGGGGACGGCTCTCTGGAAACACCATATATTTT
NA | TRBJ1-2 | NA | TRBV5-6 | CASSPGGSNYGYTF | TGTGCCAGCAGCCCCGGGGGGAGTAACTATGGCTACACCTTC
NA | TRBJ1-6 | NA | TRBV5-1 | CASSLAEVGSPLHF | TGCGCCAGCAGCTTAGCGGAGGTCGGGTCACCCCTCCACTTT
TRBD2 | TRBJ2-1 | NA | TRBV14 | CASSERGGLGNEQFF | TGTGCCAGCAGCGAGCGGGGGGGCCTGGGCAATGAGCAGTTCTTC
NA | TRBJ2-3 | NA | TRBV27 | CASSLKLPGLSTDTQYF | TGTGCCAGCAGTTTAAAATTGCCGGGACTTAGCACAGATACGCAGTATTTT
NA | TRBJ2-1 | NA | TRBV7-9 | CASSRPDSFGAHNEQFF | TGTGCCAGCAGCCGTCCCGACTCCTTTGGGGCGCACAATGAGCAGTTCTTC
NA | TRBJ1-1 | NA | TRBV10-3 | CAISESDRNTEAFF | TGTGCCATCAGTGAGTCCGACAGGAACACTGAAGCTTTCTTT
TRBD1 | TRBJ2-7 | NA | TRBV27 | CASSSSTGLSYEQYF | TGTGCCAGCAGTTCCTCGACAGGGTTATCCTACGAGCAGTACTTC
NA | TRBJ2-7 | NA | TRBV12-3/TRBV12-4 | CASSLASEQYF | TGTGCCAGCAGTTTGGCAAGCGAGCAGTACTTC